The 29 T cell receptor beta chains below come from one sample, sequenced in a study of molecular identifiers for immune sequencing clone quantification. TCRdb itself ran the PCR reads through MiXCR, one entry per CDR3 protein. The sample holds around 100,000 distinct CDR3 sequences; less than 35% are singletons and the top ten take approximately 10%. Sequencing used naive CD8+ T cells from blood, with Jurkat cell RNA spiked in. Subset noted: FACS-sorted CD8+CD4-CCR7+CD45RA+ naive T cells. The receptor set was obtained from a human donor in good health. Some libraries in this study had Jurkat cell RNA spiked in.

This clonotype was seen a few times. The chain's CDR3 is CSASLAGYEQYF. CDR3 nucleotide sequence: TGCAGTGCTAGTTTAGCGGGGTACGAGCAGTACTTC. The chain links TRBV20-1 to TRBJ2-7, with TRBD2 identical over 8 bases. This CDR3 has 12 residues. From germline, CDR1 is DFQATT and CDR2 SNEGSKA (reference sequence). Trimming cost V 3 bases and J 4 bases; bases outside gene matches: 2.

This clonotype was observed a single time. The conserved phenylalanine or tryptophan is not found at the CDR3 terminus, so this likely reflects a read error. The chain recombines TRBV12-3 or TRBV12-4 with TRBJ1-5; D gene uncertain. V gave up 5 bases and J gave up 1 base, with 9 bases separating them. This CDR3 comprises 14 residues. The CDR3 is CASSGEMSNQPQHL. The CDR3 nucleotides are TGTGCCAGCAGTGGGGAAATGAGCAATCAGCCCCAGCATTTA.

V gene TRBV4-2 combines with J gene TRBJ2-7; 7 nucleotides line up with TRBD2. The CDR3 length is 17 residues. V was clipped by 0 bases and J by 0 bases; unmatched bases: 8. Germline V lookup: CDR1 LGHNA, CDR2 YNFKEQ. The CDR3 nucleotides read TGTGCCAGCAGCCAAGACCTCCTAGCGGTTCTCTCCTACGAGCAGTACTTC. This gives the protein CASSQDLLAVLSYEQYF.

The chain recombines TRBV6-2 or TRBV6-3 with TRBJ2-3; the match to TRBD2 covers 8 bases. The V gene's germline CDR1 is MNHEY and CDR2 SVGEGT. The J segment lost 2 bases and the V segment lost 2 bases, leaving 6 bases of the junction unmatched. The CDR3 loop spans 16 amino acids. CDR3 amino acids: CASSYPQLAVTDTQYF. Here the CDR3 DNA reads TGTGCCAGCAGTTACCCCCAACTAGCGGTCACAGATACGCAGTATTTT.

The chain is built from TRBV10-3 and TRBJ2-7; 8 bases align to TRBD1. The trim removed 8 bases at V and 4 bases at J, leaving 7 bases unmatched. The CDR3 extends over 13 amino acids. Germline assignment: CDR1 ENHRY and CDR2 SYGVKD. This chain's CDR3 is CAIGQGIEYEQYF. CDR3 nucleotides: TGTGCCATCGGACAGGGTATTGAATACGAGCAGTACTTC.

This chain joins TRBV5-1 and TRBJ1-1, with 8 bases fitting TRBD1. V was pared by 7 bases and J by 3 bases, with 26 bases of the junction left unmatched. Germline assignment: CDR1 SGHRS and CDR2 YFSETQ. The CDR3 length is 20 residues. As DNA, the CDR3 is TGCGCCAGCCGACGTCTAATCTCCAGACAGGGGTTACGGGGAGACACTGAAGCTTTCTTT. Encoded protein: CASRRLISRQGLRGDTEAFF. The whole variable domain, filled in from reference TRBV5-1 and TRBJ1-1, reads KAGVTQTPRYLIKTRGQQVTLSCSPISGHRSVSWYQQTPGQGLQFLFEYFSETQRNKGNFPGRFSGRQFSNSRSEMNVSTLELGDSALYLCASRRLISRQGLRGDTEAFFGQGTRLTVV.

With regard to this clonotype: A read error is possible here, since a much larger clone lies one base away. V gene TRBV6-5 combines with J gene TRBJ2-1; D is ambiguous. The CDR3 is made up of 11 amino acids. Germline V gene lookup returns CDR1 MNHEY and CDR2 SVGAGI. Trimming left V 7 bases short and J 9 bases short, with 10 bases between. This CDR3 is CASTLSSEQFF. The CDR3 DNA reads as TGTGCCAGCACCTTGAGCAGTGAGCAGTTCTTC.

The V gene is TRBV6-2 or TRBV6-3, the J gene TRBJ2-1, with no clear D. The V gene's germline CDR1 is MNHEY and CDR2 SVGEGT. Trimming shortened V by 7 bases and J by 9 bases, and 19 bases separated the two germline ends. The CDR3 extends over 14 amino acids. For the CDR3, the DNA is TGTGCCAGCACTCCATCAGACCGACCTCTTGAGCAGTTCTTC. The encoded protein is CASTPSDRPLEQFF.

This clonotype was picked up one time. V usage is TRBV27 and J usage is TRBJ2-2; maybe TRBD2 (6 bases). V shed 5 bases and J shed 6 bases, with 13 bases lying between them. Germline CDR1 is MNHEY and CDR2 is SMNVEV (reference sequence). The CDR3 is made up of 14 amino acids. CDR3 nucleotides: TGTGCCAGCAGTCATGGGGCGGGGTCCGGGGAGCTGTTTTTT. Translation: CASSHGAGSGELFF.

In its sample, this clonotype was seen a few times. This chain links TRBV12-3 or TRBV12-4 with TRBJ2-5; 8 positions agree with TRBD2. V dropped 6 bases and J dropped 2; count of bases not matched to a gene: 5. There are 14 residues in the CDR3. The CDR3 region is CASSPSGGQETQYF. DNA of the CDR3: TGTGCCAGCAGCCCCTCGGGGGGGCAAGAGACCCAGTACTTC.

The CDR3 coding sequence is TGTGCCAGCAGCCCGGACCATTTAAATGGAGCTTTCTTT. Residues: CASSPDHLNGAFF. The rearrangement links TRBV28 to TRBJ1-1, with D hard to call. There are 13 residues in the CDR3. Between the trimmed V and J ends, which lost 6 bases and 10 bases, there was a span of 18 bases. Per the germline V gene, CDR1 is MDHEN and CDR2 is SYDVKM.

The V call is TRBV5-7, the J call TRBJ1-1, with TRBD1 matching 8 bases. TRBV5-7 is classed as an ORF, of uncertain function. V trimming: 4 bases; J trimming: 4 bases; junction bases outside the gene matches: 6. CDR3 length equals 14 residues. DNA for the CDR3: TGTGCCAGCAGCATGGACAGGGAAATCACTGAAGCTTTCTTT. Translated: CASSMDREITEAFF.

In this sample, this clonotype turned up a few times. This chain links TRBV6-1 with TRBJ1-2; weak D call: TRBD1 (5 bases). Germline lookup yields CDR1 MNHNS and CDR2 SASEGT. The CDR3 loop spans 15 amino acids. Trimming removed 3 bases at V and 4 bases at J, with 15 bases between. The CDR3 protein is CASSEGQGGFYGYTF. Here the CDR3 DNA reads TGTGCCAGCAGTGAGGGTCAGGGTGGCTTCTATGGCTACACCTTC.

Notes on this clonotype: One base away lies a much larger clone, so this may be a sequencing read error. V gene TRBV9 combines with J gene TRBJ2-7; tentatively, D is TRBD1 (6 bases). CDR1 is SGDLS, CDR2 YYNGEE, per germline. The CDR3 is made up of 13 amino acids. CDR3 in DNA: TGTACCAGCAGCGCACCCGGACAGTACGAGCAGTACTTC. It translates to CTSSAPGQYEQYF.

V gene TRBV12-3 or TRBV12-4 combines with J gene TRBJ2-3; D remains unclear. V was trimmed by 3 bases and J by 1 base, leaving 11 bases between them. This CDR3 region has 15 residues. DNA for the CDR3: TGTGCCAGCAGTTTCCTCCCCTCCGGCACAGATACGCAGTATTTT. It specifies CASSFLPSGTDTQYF.

This chain connects TRBV7-9 to TRBJ2-1; the match to TRBD2 covers 15 bases. There are 15 residues in the CDR3. Per germline, CDR1 SEHNR and CDR2 FQNEAQ (reference sequence). V gave up 5 bases and J gave up 7 bases; unmatched junction bases: 3. In DNA form, the CDR3 reads TGTGCCAGCAGCCTAGGGACTAGCGGGAGGAATGAGCAGTTCTTC. Encoded protein: CASSLGTSGRNEQFF.

The V gene is TRBV5-1, the J gene TRBJ2-3; D unresolved. The CDR3 sequence is 16 residues long. The V end was cut by 3 bases, the J end by 1 base, with 15 bases between. The germline gives CDR1 SGHRS, CDR2 YFSETQ. The DNA for the CDR3 is TGCGCCAGCAGCTCCCACCTGTTAGACCGCACAGATACGCAGTATTTT. It codes for CASSSHLLDRTDTQYF. Looking up the rest from reference TRBV5-1 and TRBJ2-3 gives the full variable domain: KAGVTQTPRYLIKTRGQQVTLSCSPISGHRSVSWYQQTPGQGLQFLFEYFSETQRNKGNFPGRFSGRQFSNSRSEMNVSTLELGDSALYLCASSSHLLDRTDTQYFGPGTRLTVL.

A remark on this clonotype: It may be a read error: a sequence one base away is much more abundant. The V call is TRBV28, the J call TRBJ2-7; D might be TRBD1 or TRBD2, each matching 6 bases. The CDR3 covers 14 residues. The V and J ends lost 4 bases and 5 bases respectively, with 15 bases between them. Germline V gene sequence: CDR1 MDHEN, CDR2 SYDVKM. The CDR3 spells CASSYHHGGHEQYF. Written as DNA, the CDR3 is TGTGCCAGCAGTTACCACCACGGGGGCCACGAGCAGTACTTC.

This clonotype was seen only a few times. The rearrangement uses TRBV10-3 and TRBJ2-7; no reliable D call. The germline V and J ends were trimmed by 3 bases and 1 base, with 10 bases remaining between them. Germline CDR1 ENHRY, CDR2 SYGVKD. The CDR3 is made up of 14 amino acids. Here the CDR3 DNA reads TGTGCCATCAGTGAAGCATTAGGGTCCTACGAGCAGTACTTC. Its protein product is CAISEALGSYEQYF.

V is TRBV20-1 and J is TRBJ2-5; 11 bases fit TRBD2. The V segment lost 6 bases and the J segment 0 bases; nucleotides outside the gene matches: 9. The CDR3 consists of 16 residues. Germline V gives CDR1 DFQATT, CDR2 SNEGSKA (reference sequence). CDR3 amino acids: CSAWVLAGGHQETQYF. The CDR3 region has the DNA TGCAGTGCGTGGGTCCTAGCGGGAGGCCACCAAGAGACCCAGTACTTC.

This clonotype was detected a few times. The rearrangement links TRBV9 to TRBJ2-2; a weak D match, TRBD2 (5 bases). V was clipped by 0 bases and J by 4 bases, with 7 bases between them. This CDR3 has 14 residues. Looked up from germline, CDR1 is SGDLS and CDR2 is YYNGEE. Here the CDR3 reads CASSVDGGTGELFF. CDR3 in DNA: TGTGCCAGCAGCGTAGATGGAGGCACCGGGGAGCTGTTTTTT.

The rearrangement links TRBV2 to TRBJ2-7; 9 bases map to TRBD2. The CDR3 loop spans 18 amino acids. Trimming at V came to 3 bases and at J to 3 bases, leaving 15 bases not matched to a gene. Germline CDR1 reads SNHLY; CDR2 reads FYNNEI. The chain's CDR3 is CASSDSPTMFSGSYEQYF. As DNA, the CDR3 is TGTGCCAGCAGTGATAGCCCCACAATGTTTAGCGGGAGCTACGAGCAGTACTTC.

The V gene is TRBV11-2, the J gene TRBJ2-1; D gene uncertain. The V end was cut by 8 bases, the J end by 0 bases, with 11 bases between. CDR1 is SGHAT and CDR2 is FQNNGV in the germline V gene. This CDR3 contains 14 residues. CDR3 region: CASADGSSYNEQFF. The CDR3 DNA is TGTGCCAGCGCTGACGGTAGCTCCTACAATGAGCAGTTCTTC.

The chain combines TRBV18 with TRBJ2-5; D may match TRBD1 or TRBD2 (5 bases each). Trimming cost V 5 bases and J 5 bases, with 15 bases left between them. This CDR3 is built from 14 residues. CDR1 is KGHSH, CDR2 LQKENI, per germline. The CDR3 sequence: CASSEWDRVETQYF. The CDR3, as DNA: TGTGCCAGCTCAGAATGGGACCGCGTGGAGACCCAGTACTTC.

At least ten counts were recorded for this clonotype. The chain recombines TRBV2 with TRBJ2-7; 8 bases agree with TRBD2. CDR3 length: 14 amino acids. Looked up from germline, CDR1 is SNHLY and CDR2 is FYNNEI. V shed 6 bases, J shed 0 bases, and the junction held 4 bases outside the gene matches. The CDR3 region has the DNA TGTGCCAGCAGCCACGGGACTAGCTCCTACGAGCAGTACTTC. Translating it yields CASSHGTSSYEQYF.

The rearrangement joins TRBV12-3 or TRBV12-4 to TRBJ1-1; D remains ambiguous. Trimming took off 3 bases at V and 7 bases at J, with 15 bases between the two ends. The CDR3 spans 14 residues. The CDR3 loop reads CASSFQETKIEAFF. CDR3 nucleotides: TGTGCCAGCAGTTTTCAGGAAACGAAGATTGAAGCTTTCTTT.

The V and J genes are TRBV28 and TRBJ2-1; D might be TRBD2 (6 bases). Trimming cost V 0 bases and J 8 bases, with 17 bases left between them. This CDR3 has 16 amino acids. Germline CDR1 and CDR2: MDHEN and SYDVKM. The CDR3 region is CASSLWFTRGGDEQFF. The CDR3 DNA reads as TGTGCCAGCAGTTTATGGTTCACTAGAGGAGGGGATGAGCAGTTCTTC.

This clonotype was counted at least ten times. CDR3 loop: CASSTRQGPLEQYF. As DNA, the CDR3 is TGCGCCAGCAGCACCCGACAGGGACCACTGGAGCAGTACTTC. The chain has TRBV5-1 and TRBJ2-7; 7 bases map to TRBD1. The CDR3 contains 14 residues. V lost 4 bases, J lost 7 bases, and 11 bases stayed unmatched. CDR1 and CDR2 from the germline V gene are SGHRS and YFSETQ.

The genes are TRBV12-3 or TRBV12-4 and TRBJ2-7; no firm D call. Between the trimmed V and J ends, which lost 4 bases and 3 bases, there was a span of 10 bases. The CDR3 sequence is 13 residues long. DNA for the CDR3: TGTGCCAGCAGTTCTGGCGGTCACTACGAGCAGTACTTC. This encodes CASSSGGHYEQYF.